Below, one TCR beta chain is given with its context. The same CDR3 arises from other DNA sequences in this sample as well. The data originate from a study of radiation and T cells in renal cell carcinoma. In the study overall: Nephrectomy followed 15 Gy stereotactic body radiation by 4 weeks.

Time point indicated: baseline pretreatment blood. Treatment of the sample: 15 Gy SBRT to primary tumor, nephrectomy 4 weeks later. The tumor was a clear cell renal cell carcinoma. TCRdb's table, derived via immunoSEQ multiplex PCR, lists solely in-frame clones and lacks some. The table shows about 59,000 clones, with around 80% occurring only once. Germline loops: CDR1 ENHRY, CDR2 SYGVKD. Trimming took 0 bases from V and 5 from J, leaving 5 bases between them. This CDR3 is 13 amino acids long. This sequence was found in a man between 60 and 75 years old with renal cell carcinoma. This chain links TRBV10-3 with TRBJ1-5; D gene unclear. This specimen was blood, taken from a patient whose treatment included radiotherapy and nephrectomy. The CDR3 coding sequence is TGTGCCATCAGTGAGTCCCGGGATCAGCCCCAGCATTTT. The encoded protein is CAISESRDQPQHF.